The following is a T cell receptor (beta chain) sequence with its context. Its cognate antigen is unknown. The sample comes from a study of cytomegalovirus exposure and HLA in healthy donors. Study-level results: Specificity of a few CMV-associated chains for CMV antigens was verified in vitro. Reported performance of the classifier showed diagnosis of cytomegalovirus status with high specificity and sensitivity.

Profiling relied on immunoSEQ multiplex PCR, and the TCRdb table lists in-frame clones only, not all of them. The sample yields fewer than 200,000 clones, about 87% seen once. Trimming cost V 1 base and J 11 bases; bases outside gene matches: 3. CDR3 length equals 14 residues. CDR1 SGHDT and CDR2 YYEEEE come from the germline V gene. This chain links TRBV5-6 with TRBJ1-6; TRBD1 matches at 10 bases. The sequenced material came from PBMCs. This TCR was sampled from a woman younger than 45 in good health and CMV-seronegative. The CDR3 region has the DNA TGTGCCAGCAGCTTGTGGACAGGGGGTACACCCCTCCACTTT. It yields the protein CASSLWTGGTPLHF.